These 11 T cell receptor beta chains share one sample of origin, sequenced in a study of blood T cell repertoires in COVID-19. Produced via immunoSEQ multiplex PCR; TCRdb's table is partial and in-frame only. The table includes 70,000 or so clones, 85% to 90% detected once. Sequenced: peripheral blood. These receptors were obtained from a woman of 80 years or more with active COVID-19.

This chain connects TRBV27 to TRBJ1-2; 8 bases line up with TRBD1. V was pared by 4 bases and J by 2 bases, with 3 bases of the junction left unmatched. Germline V gene lookup returns CDR1 MNHEY and CDR2 SMNVEV (reference sequence). This CDR3 spans 14 amino acids. The CDR3, as DNA: TGTGCCAGCAGTTCCCGGACAGGGAACTATGGCTACACCTTC. It is translated as CASSSRTGNYGYTF.

The J gene is TRBJ2-1, the V gene TRBV6-5; D unclear. The V gene's germline CDR1 is MNHEY and CDR2 SVGAGI. The CDR3 contains 13 residues. V was clipped by 6 bases and J by 4 bases, with 10 bases between them. The CDR3: CASSYKWYNEQFF. CDR3 nucleotides: TGTGCCAGCAGCTATAAGTGGTACAATGAGCAGTTCTTC.

The chain recombines TRBV19 with TRBJ2-2, with 7 bases that match TRBD1. The V gene's germline CDR1 is LNHDA and CDR2 SQIVND (reference sequence). V was pared by 5 bases and J by 6 bases, with 6 bases of the junction left unmatched. This CDR3 contains 14 residues. The CDR3 DNA reads TGTGCCAGTAGTCGCCAGGGGGTCGCCGGGGAGCTGTTTTTT. It codes for CASSRQGVAGELFF. The full variable domain, with the rest looked up from reference TRBV19 and TRBJ2-2, is DGGITQSPKYLFRKEGQNVTLSCEQNLNHDAMYWYRQDPGQGLRLIYYSQIVNDFQKGDIAEGYSVSREKKESFPLTVTSAQKNPTAFYLCASSRQGVAGELFFGEGSRLTVL.

CDR3 DNA sequence: TGTGCCAGCTCATCGACAGGGGGTTATGAAAAACTGTTTTTT. Encoded protein: CASSSTGGYEKLFF. V and J are TRBV18 and TRBJ1-4; 9 nucleotides agree with TRBD1. The V and J ends lost 5 bases and 6 bases, in that order; junction bases with no gene match: 4. There are 14 residues in the CDR3. Germline V gene lookup returns CDR1 KGHSH and CDR2 LQKENI. The full variable domain, completed using reference TRBV18 and TRBJ1-4, is NAGVMQNPRHLVRRRGQEARLRCSPMKGHSHVYWYRQLPEEGLKFMVYLQKENIIDESGMPKERFSAEFPKEGPSILRIQQVVRGDSAAYFCASSSTGGYEKLFFGSGTQLSVL.

The chain joins TRBV28 to TRBJ2-1; 7 bases fit TRBD1. Germline V lookup: CDR1 MDHEN, CDR2 SYDVKM. The CDR3 totals 15 residues. The ends lost 4 bases at V and 1 base at J; junction bases unmatched: 4. The CDR3 region has the DNA TGTGCCAGCAGTTCTCGGGACAGATCCTACAATGAGCAGTTCTTC. Translating it yields CASSSRDRSYNEQFF. The entire variable domain, with the rest obtained from reference TRBV28 and TRBJ2-1, is as follows: DVKVTQSSRYLVKRTGEKVFLECVQDMDHENMFWYRQDPGLGLRLIYFSYDVKMKEKGDIPEGYSVSREKKERFSLILESASTNQTSMYLCASSSRDRSYNEQFFGPGTRLTVL.

The V and J genes are TRBV14 and TRBJ2-5, with D perhaps TRBD2 (6 bases). This CDR3 spans 16 amino acids. CDR1 is SGHDN, CDR2 FVKESK, per germline. Trimming removed 0 bases from V and 5 bases from J, with 16 bases in between. The CDR3 DNA is TGTGCCAGCAGCCAAGAGGGACGGGGTGGAGGGGAGACCCAGTACTTC. Amino acid sequence: CASSQEGRGGGETQYF.

The rearrangement links TRBV7-9 to TRBJ2-5, with TRBD1 as a possible D gene (6 bases). This CDR3 has 15 residues. Trimming pared 2 bases from V and 7 bases from J, leaving 17 bases between. Germline loops: CDR1 SEHNR, CDR2 FQNEAQ (reference sequence). CDR3 sequence: CASSLHETGMRTQYF. CDR3 coding DNA: TGTGCCAGCAGCTTACACGAGACAGGCATGAGGACCCAGTACTTC. Using reference TRBV7-9 and TRBJ2-5 for the parts outside the CDR3, the full variable domain is DTGVSQNPRHKITKRGQNVTFRCDPISEHNRLYWYRQTLGQGPEFLTYFQNEAQLEKSRLLSDRFSAERPKGSFSTLEIQRTEQGDSAMYLCASSLHETGMRTQYFGPGTRLLVL.

The rearrangement uses TRBV7-3 and TRBJ2-1; a possible D gene is TRBD2 (5 bases). The CDR3 consists of 14 residues. CDR1 is SGHTA, CDR2 FQGTGA, per germline. Deletions cut 5 bases from V and 9 bases from J, with 17 bases between. CDR3 sequence (DNA): TGTGCCAGCAGCGCGAGTCGGGGTTCGGGTGAGCAGTTCTTC. Amino acids: CASSASRGSGEQFF.

The chain combines TRBV6-6 with TRBJ2-3; a possible D gene is TRBD1 (6 bases). The CDR3 contains 15 residues. CDR1 and CDR2 (germline): MNHNY, SVGAGI (reference sequence). V was shortened by 6 bases and J by 1 base, with 14 bases between the two germline ends. The DNA of the CDR3 is TGTGCCAGCAGGTCTCAGGGGAGTCGCACAGATACGCAGTATTTT. Its protein product is CASRSQGSRTDTQYF.

The chain uses TRBV9 and TRBJ1-3, with 9 bases matching TRBD1. The CDR3 extends over 16 amino acids. Trimming at V came to 4 bases and at J to 0 bases, leaving 5 bases not matched to a gene. Germline CDR1 reads SGDLS; CDR2 reads YYNGEE. CDR3 sequence: CASSPGTGHSGNTIYF. The CDR3 DNA follows: TGTGCCAGCAGCCCAGGGACAGGGCACTCTGGAAACACCATATATTTT.

This chain uses TRBV12-3 or TRBV12-4 with TRBJ2-7; the D gene is possibly TRBD1 (5 bases). The germline V and J ends were trimmed by 6 bases and 3 bases, with 12 bases remaining between them. The CDR3 is 13 residues long. CDR3 residues: CASRYDSFYEQYF. CDR3 coding DNA: TGTGCCAGCAGGTACGACAGTTTCTACGAGCAGTACTTC.